The 24 T cell receptor beta chains reported below all come from one sample, sequenced in a study of vaccination effects on CD4 cells after COVID-19. Antigens for these TCRs are unknown. Here immunoSEQ multiplex PCR was the method, and the copy in TCRdb shows in-frame clones only, minus some. The sample has roughly 35,000 clones, less than 70% seen once; the top ten hold about 15%. Peptide-pool stimulation followed by sequencing identified expanded antigen-specific CD4+ clonotypes in the ViraFEST assay. The authors isolated CD4+ T cells after 9 to 10 days of culture. People in the vaccine group had not been infected with SARS-CoV-2 before, and their nucleocapsid antibodies were negative. Sequences were derived from CD4+ T cells from PBMCs cultured with HCoV-OC43 spike peptides, sampled before COVID-19 vaccination. Subset indicated: HCoV-OC43 spike overlapping peptide pool stimulation. All receptors derive from a human donor who received a COVID-19 vaccine.

The V gene is TRBV6-2 or TRBV6-3, the J gene TRBJ2-1; 12 positions agree with TRBD2. The CDR3 has 17 residues. The germline V gene encodes CDR1 MNHEY and CDR2 SVGEGT. Germline trimming cut 5 bases from V and 5 bases from J; bases unmatched to any gene: 10. The CDR3 nucleotides are TGTGCCAGCAGTACCCGGACTAGCGGGATTCTTAACAATGAGCAGTTCTTC. This translates into CASSTRTSGILNNEQFF.

This chain connects TRBV12-3 or TRBV12-4 to TRBJ1-1, with TRBD1 as a possible D gene (6 bases). The CDR3 covers 12 residues. V was pared by 6 bases and J by 9 bases, with 14 bases between. CDR3 region: CASSPVGGKAFF. The CDR3 DNA follows: TGTGCCAGCAGCCCCGTAGGGGGGAAAGCTTTCTTT.

As to this clone: An end of the junction does not agree with germline; a read error may underlie this. The gene calls are TRBV5-4 and TRBJ2-2; 9 nucleotides align to TRBD2. In germline, CDR1 is SGHNT, CDR2 YYREEE (reference sequence). The CDR3 is made up of 15 amino acids. CDR3 nucleotides: TGTGCCAGCAGCTTGGCTAGCGGGAACCCCGGGGAGCTGTTTTTT. Protein product: CASSLASGNPGELFF.

A few counts support this clone. The chain recombines TRBV7-6 with TRBJ2-2; 11 positions match TRBD1. Trimming took 4 bases from V and 6 from J; bases not matched to a gene: 16. The CDR3 covers 19 residues. Germline CDR1 and CDR2: SGHVS and FNYEAQ. CDR3 DNA sequence: TGTGCCAGCAGCTCGGACAGGGGGCGGACTTATCGAGGGTCCGGGGAGCTGTTTTTT. Its translation is CASSSDRGRTYRGSGELFF.

In DNA form, the CDR3 reads TGTGCCAGCAGCCTCCTATCGGGGACAGGGGGATACGAGCAGTACTTC. Protein: CASSLLSGTGGYEQYF. The chain links TRBV3-1 (or the pseudogene TRBV3-2) to TRBJ2-7; TRBD1 matches at 11 bases. The trim removed 4 bases at V and 4 bases at J, leaving 9 bases unmatched. CDR3 length: 16 residues. The V gene's germline CDR1 is LGHDT and CDR2 YNNKEL (reference sequence).

This clone was counted between two and nine times. The chain links TRBV30 to TRBJ1-5, with D tentatively TRBD1 (5 bases). The CDR3 contains 14 residues. Trimming left V 1 base short and J 7 bases short, with 14 bases between. CDR1 and CDR2 from the germline V gene are GTSNPN and SVGIG (reference sequence). CDR3 DNA: TGTGCCTGGAGTGGGTTGCAGGGCGACCAGCCCCAGCATTTT. It codes for CAWSGLQGDQPQHF.

This rearrangement joins TRBV24-1 to TRBJ2-6, with 7 bases lining up with TRBD1. Germline loops: CDR1 KGHDR, CDR2 SFDVKD. The CDR3 extends over 18 amino acids. V dropped 7 bases and J dropped 0; count of bases not matched to a gene: 11. CDR3: CATRLSGQFSSGANVLTF. The CDR3 DNA is TGTGCCACCAGACTGTCGGGACAGTTCAGCTCTGGGGCCAACGTCCTGACTTTC.

The CDR3 region is CASSQDSGGGGAFF. DNA for the CDR3: TGTGCCAGCAGCCAAGATTCTGGGGGGGGCGGAGCTTTCTTT. The chain links TRBV3-1 (or the pseudogene TRBV3-2) to TRBJ1-1, with D perhaps TRBD1 (6 bases). The CDR3 sequence is 14 residues long. V was clipped by 0 bases and J by 10 bases, with 15 bases between them. The germline CDR1 and CDR2 sequences are LGHDT and YNNKEL (reference sequence).

This clone was detected only a few times. V usage is TRBV2 and J usage is TRBJ1-4; TRBD1 aligns across 7 bases. Trimming cost V 6 bases and J 4 bases; bases outside gene matches: 5. The CDR3 is 14 residues long. Germline CDR1 is SNHLY and CDR2 is FYNNEI. Here the CDR3 DNA reads TGTGCCAGCAGATCAGGACAGGTTAATGAAAAACTGTTTTTT. This gives the protein CASRSGQVNEKLFF.

There are a few counts of this clone. This chain links TRBV4-1 with TRBJ2-7; D remains ambiguous. From germline, CDR1 is MGHRA and CDR2 YSYEKL. CDR3 length equals 11 residues. Trimming removed 2 bases from V and 7 bases from J, with 6 bases in between. CDR3 region: CASSQFEEQYF. The CDR3 DNA sequence: TGCGCCAGCAGCCAATTTGAAGAGCAGTACTTC.

In its sample, this clone was seen a few times. The CDR3 sequence is CASSYRFGSRGLHEQYF. The CDR3 nucleotides are TGTGCCAGCAGTTACAGGTTTGGTTCCAGGGGGCTTCACGAGCAGTACTTC. The V call is TRBV6-2 or TRBV6-3, the J call TRBJ2-7; 8 nucleotides match TRBD1. The CDR3 spans 17 residues. CDR1 is MNHEY and CDR2 is SVGEGT in the germline V gene. Losses at the gene ends were 2 bases for V and 5 bases for J; bases not matched to a gene: 14.

The gene calls are TRBV4-1 and TRBJ2-2; 8 bases line up with TRBD2. The CDR3 spans 18 residues. Germline V lookup: CDR1 MGHRA, CDR2 YSYEKL. Trimming cost V 0 bases and J 3 bases; bases outside gene matches: 9. DNA for the CDR3: TGCGCCAGCAGCCAAGATTGGCGCGGGGGGACCTACACCGGGGAGCTGTTTTTT. This encodes CASSQDWRGGTYTGELFF.

The CDR3 DNA reads TGTGCCAGCAGCTTAGGGGGGACAGGGATAGAGACCCAGTACTTC. Translating gives CASSLGGTGIETQYF. The chain recombines TRBV7-9 with TRBJ2-5; 9 bases match TRBD1. Germline-derived CDR1 and CDR2 are SEHNR and FQNEAQ (reference sequence). The CDR3 extends over 15 amino acids. V lost 1 base to trimming and J lost 4 bases; unmatched junction nucleotides: 4.

The V call is TRBV27, the J call TRBJ1-1; D not certain. The CDR3 runs to 14 residues. Germline V gene sequence: CDR1 MNHEY, CDR2 SMNVEV (reference sequence). V was cut by 3 bases and J by 0 bases, with 8 bases left in between. CDR3 amino acids: CASSLRALNTEAFF. CDR3 DNA sequence: TGTGCCAGCAGTTTGAGGGCATTGAACACTGAAGCTTTCTTT.

CDR3 in DNA: TGTGCCAGTAGTACGGACCTTGCTGGGGGTGTAGCTTTCTTT. It is translated as CASSTDLAGGVAFF. V and J are TRBV19 and TRBJ1-1, with D possibly TRBD1 on 5 matching bases. The CDR3 has 14 residues. Germline-derived CDR1 and CDR2 are LNHDA and SQIVND (reference sequence). The V end lost 4 bases, the J end lost 10 bases, and 19 bases lay between the germline ends.

The rearrangement joins TRBV6-1 to TRBJ1-2, with 10 bases identical to TRBD1. Per the germline V gene, CDR1 is MNHNS and CDR2 is SASEGT. The V segment lost 2 bases and the J segment 7 bases; nucleotides outside the gene matches: 7. The CDR3 is made up of 15 amino acids. CDR3 DNA sequence: TGTGCCAGCAGTGAAATTTGGACAGGGGGTTCTGGCTACACCTTC. Protein product: CASSEIWTGGSGYTF.

This clone has a handful of counts. This same CDR3 is encoded by further DNA sequences in the sample. The chain is built from TRBV7-9 and TRBJ2-5; D might be TRBD2 (6 bases). Per the germline V gene, CDR1 is SEHNR and CDR2 is FQNEAQ (reference sequence). Trimming shortened V by 0 bases and J by 2 bases, and 7 bases separated the two germline ends. The CDR3 consists of 14 residues. This chain's CDR3 is CASSLAGGQETQYF. The CDR3 coding sequence is TGTGCCAGCAGCTTAGCTGGGGGGCAAGAGACCCAGTACTTC.

V and J are TRBV5-5 and TRBJ2-7, with a weak D call TRBD2 (5 bases). Trimming removed 2 bases from V and 5 bases from J, with 17 bases in between. CDR1 is SGHKS, CDR2 YYEKEE, per germline (reference sequence). The CDR3 is 15 residues long. The CDR3 DNA sequence: TGTGCCAGCAGCTTTTCGGGATCACCCCAGGACGAGCAGTACTTC. Protein: CASSFSGSPQDEQYF.

This chain links TRBV7-2 with TRBJ2-2; D is uncertain. Looked up from germline, CDR1 is SGHTA and CDR2 is FQGNSA. This CDR3 has 12 amino acids. In DNA form, the CDR3 reads TGTGTCTCCGGGCGGCGGACCGGGGAGCTGTTTTTT. Its translation is CVSGRRTGELFF. Variable domain in full (rest from reference TRBV7-2 and TRBJ2-2): GAGVSQSPSNKVTEKGKDVELRCDPISGHTALYWYRQSLGQGLEFLIYFQGNSAPDKSGLPSDRFSAERTGGSVSTLTIQRTQQEDSAVYLCVSGRRTGELFFGEGSRLTVL.

This clone was observed a few times. The V call is TRBV30, the J call TRBJ1-1, with no clear D. Trimming pared 4 bases from V and 11 bases from J, leaving 20 bases between. CDR1 and CDR2 (germline): GTSNPN, SVGIG (reference sequence). CDR3 length: 13 residues. The chain's CDR3 is CAWNAERVFDAFF. In DNA form, the CDR3 reads TGTGCCTGGAACGCGGAAAGGGTTTTTGATGCTTTCTTT.

A few counts support this clone. The chain uses TRBV11-2 and TRBJ2-1; no clear D gene. The germline gives CDR1 SGHAT, CDR2 FQNNGV. The V and J ends lost 6 bases and 4 bases respectively, with 16 bases between them. The CDR3 spans 15 residues. CDR3 amino acids: CASSTVAAYYNEQFF. The DNA of the CDR3 is TGTGCCAGCAGTACTGTGGCAGCCTATTACAATGAGCAGTTCTTC.

V is TRBV5-1 and J is TRBJ2-3; weak D call: TRBD1 (6 bases). V was shortened by 0 bases and J by 2 bases, with 13 bases between the two germline ends. Looked up from germline, CDR1 is SGHRS and CDR2 is YFSETQ. This CDR3 spans 16 amino acids. DNA of the CDR3: TGCGCCAGCAGCTTGGTTCAGGGGCGGTTCACAGATACGCAGTATTTT. This encodes CASSLVQGRFTDTQYF.

The chain combines TRBV10-2 with TRBJ1-1, with TRBD1 matching over 8 bases. The CDR3 loop spans 16 amino acids. The V gene end was trimmed by 1 base and the J gene end by 1 base; junction bases not matched to a gene: 5. CDR1 and CDR2 from the germline V gene are WSHSY and SAAADI. The chain's CDR3 is CASSEFLGTGNTEAFF. CDR3 nucleotides: TGCGCCAGCAGTGAGTTTCTCGGGACAGGGAACACTGAAGCTTTCTTT.

The chain recombines TRBV5-1 with TRBJ2-7; 8 positions agree with TRBD1. Germline-derived CDR1 and CDR2 are SGHRS and YFSETQ. The J segment lost 5 bases and the V segment lost 2 bases, leaving 18 bases of the junction unmatched. This CDR3 is built from 18 residues. CDR3 coding DNA: TGCGCCAGCAGCTTTAAGACAGGGGTTGGGTCTTCCAGTGACGAGCAGTACTTC. Its protein is CASSFKTGVGSSSDEQYF.